Below, 27 T cell receptor beta chains from the same sample are listed, as sequenced in a study of spatial heterogeneity in lung cancer. Stated time point: sample taken at primary tumor resection. The study sequenced unsorted whole RNA from tumor, nontumor lung or frozen PBMC. Each CDR3 protein is one row after TCRdb ran MiXCR on the 5' RACE reads. The table records about 11,000 distinct CDR3 sequences, 8.6% of them present only once. The sample here was PBMCs, taken at surgery. All receptors come from a male donor with early-stage non-small cell lung cancer.

The table lists this clonotype with many counts. The chain links TRBV7-9 to TRBJ2-7; 10 bases fit TRBD1. CDR3 length: 15 residues. CDR1 and CDR2 (germline): SEHNR, FQNEAQ (reference sequence). V lost 4 bases to trimming and J lost 6 bases; unmatched junction nucleotides: 9. CDR3 nucleotides: TGTGCCAGCAGCTCACCCGACAGGGGGCTAAGCGAGCAGTACTTC. It specifies CASSSPDRGLSEQYF.

This clonotype was counted ten times or more. J is TRBJ2-7 and V is TRBV7-2; no definite D call. Looked up from germline, CDR1 is SGHTA and CDR2 is FQGNSA. The ends were cut back, 3 bases at V and 0 bases at J, with 12 bases in the middle. The CDR3 contains 15 residues. The CDR3 DNA is TGTGCCAGCAGCTTGGGCAGCTCGAACTCCTACGAGCAGTACTTC. Protein: CASSLGSSNSYEQYF.

This clonotype was detected many times. The J gene is TRBJ2-1, the V gene TRBV4-3; weak D call: TRBD2 (7 bases). V lost 0 bases and J lost 4, with 16 bases in between. Germline loops: CDR1 LGHNA, CDR2 YSLEER. The CDR3 has 17 amino acids. CDR3 in amino acids: CASSQDPGGQVYNEQFF. For the CDR3, the DNA is TGCGCCAGCAGCCAAGATCCGGGGGGCCAAGTATACAATGAGCAGTTCTTC.

This clonotype was recorded many times. The rearrangement joins TRBV19 to TRBJ2-5, with D possibly TRBD1 on 6 matching bases. Trimming took off 10 bases at V and 4 bases at J, with 13 bases between the two ends. The CDR3 has 12 amino acids. Germline-derived CDR1 and CDR2 are LNHDA and SQIVND (reference sequence). In nucleotides, the CDR3 is TGTGCCACCCGACAGGTAGGAGAGACCCAGTACTTC. Translation gives CATRQVGETQYF.

This clonotype showed up many times. V gene TRBV5-1 combines with J gene TRBJ2-5; 9 bases align to TRBD2. The trim removed 2 bases at V and 3 bases at J, leaving 5 bases unmatched. The CDR3 extends over 15 amino acids. Germline V lookup: CDR1 SGHRS, CDR2 YFSETQ. DNA of the CDR3: TGCGCCAGCAGCTTTAGCGGGGGATCGGAAGAGACCCAGTACTTC. It is translated as CASSFSGGSEETQYF.

Within the sample, this clonotype is medium-sized. The chain couples TRBV9 to TRBJ2-2; 10 bases fit TRBD2. V lost 4 bases to trimming and J lost 0 bases; unmatched junction nucleotides: 12. The CDR3 consists of 19 residues. Germline values: CDR1 SGDLS, CDR2 YYNGEE. Here the CDR3 DNA reads TGTGCCAGCAGCCCCCGGTGGAGCGGGGGGGCCACGAACACCGGGGAGCTGTTTTTT. Translation: CASSPRWSGGATNTGELFF.

This clonotype appeared many times. The rearrangement joins TRBV7-2 to TRBJ1-2; D is perhaps TRBD1 (5 bases). The CDR3 consists of 15 residues. The germline V gene encodes CDR1 SGHTA and CDR2 FQGNSA. The ends were cut back, 5 bases at V and 3 bases at J, with 16 bases in the middle. The CDR3 DNA reads as TGTGCCAGCAGCCGCCCGGGACTCAAAGACTATGGCTACACCTTC. This encodes CASSRPGLKDYGYTF.

This clonotype is classed as medium-sized. The V call is TRBV18, the J call TRBJ2-1; no clear D gene. The CDR3 contains 17 residues. The germline V gene encodes CDR1 KGHSH and CDR2 LQKENI. The V end lost 2 bases, the J end lost 1 base, and 15 bases lay between the germline ends. CDR3 nucleotides: TGTGCCAGCTCACCAGCAAGGGCGAGAAATTCCTACAATGAGCAGTTCTTC. It specifies CASSPARARNSYNEQFF.

This clonotype is medium-sized. DNA of the CDR3: TGTGCCAGTAGTCAGGGGATGAATAGCAATCAGCCCCAGCATTTT. Protein sequence: CASSQGMNSNQPQHF. The chain employs TRBV19 and TRBJ1-5; possibly TRBD1 for D (6 bases). The CDR3 has 15 amino acids. V was clipped by 5 bases and J by 0 bases, with 11 bases between them. CDR1 and CDR2 from the germline V gene are LNHDA and SQIVND (reference sequence).

This clonotype was seen at least ten times. The genes are TRBV6-5 and TRBJ2-1, with 9 bases identical to TRBD2. CDR3 size: 16 residues. With V trimmed by 5 bases and J by 7 bases, 12 bases remained unmatched. CDR1 is MNHEY and CDR2 is SVGAGI in the germline V gene. CDR3 DNA sequence: TGTGCCAGCAGTCGCGCCCGGGGACTAGCTCGTAATGAGCAGTTCTTC. Its translation: CASSRARGLARNEQFF.

By share, this clonotype counts as medium-sized. The chain is built from TRBV11-2 and TRBJ1-6; D gene unclear. Trimming took 9 bases from V and 0 from J, leaving 6 bases between them. The CDR3 is 13 residues long. Per the germline V gene, CDR1 is SGHAT and CDR2 is FQNNGV. CDR3 amino acids: CASSSSYNSPLHF. CDR3 in DNA: TGTGCCAGTTCAAGCTCCTATAATTCACCCCTCCACTTT.

This clonotype has ten or more counts. The chain is built from TRBV12-3 or TRBV12-4 and TRBJ2-2; D ambiguous. Trimming left V 7 bases short and J 5 bases short, with 11 bases between. The CDR3 length is 13 residues. CDR3 bases: TGTGCCAGCATATATGGGCGTACCGGGGAGCTGTTTTTT. Translation gives CASIYGRTGELFF.

This clonotype was seen repeatedly, ten times or more. The gene calls are TRBV20-1 and TRBJ2-7; TRBD2 might be the D (5 bases). Trimming took off 2 bases at V and 4 bases at J, with 9 bases between the two ends. CDR1 and CDR2 (germline): DFQATT, SNEGSKA (reference sequence). The CDR3 contains 12 residues. DNA for the CDR3: TGCAGTGCTAGACAGCGGAGATACGAGCAGTACTTC. This sequence encodes CSARQRRYEQYF.

This clonotype was seen ten or more times. This CDR3 is CASSADRVDTGELFF. The CDR3 nucleotides read TGTGCCAGCAGCGCGGACAGGGTCGACACCGGGGAGCTGTTTTTT. The chain is built from TRBV7-2 and TRBJ2-2; 8 bases match TRBD1. Germline trimming cut 5 bases from V and 3 bases from J; bases unmatched to any gene: 5. The germline V gene encodes CDR1 SGHTA and CDR2 FQGNSA. The CDR3 length is 15 residues.

This clonotype showed up many times. The chain links TRBV7-2 to TRBJ2-3; maybe TRBD2 (6 bases). The V end lost 5 bases, the J end lost 6 bases, and 12 bases lay between the germline ends. Per the germline V gene, CDR1 is SGHTA and CDR2 is FQGNSA. The CDR3 runs 13 residues. Here the CDR3 DNA reads TGTGCCAGCAGCCTTGGCCGGGGGGATACGCAGTATTTT. Translation: CASSLGRGDTQYF. The whole variable domain, filled in from reference TRBV7-2 and TRBJ2-3, reads GAGVSQSPSNKVTEKGKDVELRCDPISGHTALYWYRQSLGQGLEFLIYFQGNSAPDKSGLPSDRFSAERTGGSVSTLTIQRTQQEDSAVYLCASSLGRGDTQYFGPGTRLTVL.

CDR3 sequence (DNA): TGTGCCACCAGTGAGGCCCTCTCCTACGAGCAGTACTTC. The encoded protein is CATSEALSYEQYF. The genes are TRBV24-1 and TRBJ2-7, with D unresolved. V lost 4 bases and J 0 bases, leaving 6 bases between the germline ends. The CDR3 length is 13 residues. Germline CDR1 KGHDR, CDR2 SFDVKD.

This clonotype was counted many times. This chain connects TRBV6-2 or TRBV6-3 to TRBJ2-7, with D possibly matching TRBD1 (5 bases). The CDR3 has 15 residues. Trimming removed 6 bases from V and 0 bases from J, with 15 bases in between. The germline gives CDR1 MNHEY, CDR2 SVGEGT. Written as DNA, the CDR3 is TGTGCCAGCAGGGTACCCGGACACTACTCCTACGAGCAGTACTTC. Residues: CASRVPGHYSYEQYF.

In its sample, this clonotype is medium-sized. The chain combines TRBV15 with TRBJ2-3; D possibly corresponds to TRBD2 (6 bases). This CDR3 has 18 amino acids. Germline lookup yields CDR1 LNHNV and CDR2 YYDKDF (reference sequence). The V gene lost 2 bases and the J gene lost 4 bases, with 22 bases spanning the gap. CDR3 residues: CATSRSGDLGLEADTQYF. For the CDR3, the DNA is TGTGCCACCAGCAGATCTGGGGACTTGGGCCTTGAGGCAGATACGCAGTATTTT.

CDR3 amino acids: CASTLDGGQGIKNEQYF. In DNA form, the CDR3 reads TGTGCCAGCACCCTGGATGGAGGACAGGGGATCAAGAACGAGCAGTACTTC. The rearrangement joins TRBV28 to TRBJ2-7, with 9 bases fitting TRBD1. Germline V gives CDR1 MDHEN, CDR2 SYDVKM. The CDR3 is 17 residues long. Trimming removed 7 bases from V and 5 bases from J; junction bases left unmatched: 18.

This clonotype is classed as large. This sequence joins TRBV20-1 and TRBJ1-2; D is undetermined. V lost 3 bases and J lost 4, with 12 bases in between. In germline, CDR1 is DFQATT, CDR2 SNEGSKA (reference sequence). The CDR3 has 13 residues. CDR3 sequence (DNA): TGCAGTGCTAGCGGTCAGACCGTCTATGGCTACACCTTC. This translates into CSASGQTVYGYTF.

This clonotype has at least ten counts. This chain joins TRBV7-2 and TRBJ2-3; no definite D call. The CDR3 sequence is 16 residues long. Germline loops: CDR1 SGHTA, CDR2 FQGNSA. Deletions cut 1 base from V and 0 bases from J, with 11 bases between. The CDR3: CASSLGYGLSTDTQYF. Here the CDR3 DNA reads TGTGCCAGCAGCTTAGGGTATGGGCTGAGCACAGATACGCAGTATTTT.

This clonotype was recorded at least ten times. V gene TRBV7-2 combines with J gene TRBJ1-1; D is perhaps TRBD1 (6 bases). CDR1 and CDR2 from the germline V gene are SGHTA and FQGNSA. V was pared by 3 bases and J by 0 bases, with 11 bases between. The length of the CDR3 is 15 residues. The CDR3 here is CASSLGGGVNTEAFF. CDR3 DNA: TGTGCCAGCAGCTTGGGAGGGGGAGTGAACACTGAAGCTTTCTTT.

This clonotype was detected ten times or more. The V and J genes are TRBV13 and TRBJ1-1; D remains unclear. There are 12 residues in the CDR3. Germline CDR1 is PRHDT and CDR2 is FYEKMQ (reference sequence). Trimming removed 0 bases at V and 7 bases at J, with 6 bases between. CDR3 bases: TGTGCCAGCAGCTTAGGGCGGGTTGAAGCTTTCTTT. It yields the protein CASSLGRVEAFF.

Ten or more counts support this clonotype. The rearrangement joins TRBV28 to TRBJ1-4; D may be TRBD1 (5 bases). Trimming took off 5 bases at V and 6 bases at J, with 16 bases between the two ends. Germline-derived CDR1 and CDR2 are MDHEN and SYDVKM. This CDR3 has 15 residues. In DNA, the CDR3 is TGTGCCAGCAGTGATAACATAGGGGACGATGAAAAACTGTTTTTT. Amino acid sequence: CASSDNIGDDEKLFF. Drawing the rest from reference TRBV28 and TRBJ1-4, the complete variable domain is DVKVTQSSRYLVKRTGEKVFLECVQDMDHENMFWYRQDPGLGLRLIYFSYDVKMKEKGDIPEGYSVSREKKERFSLILESASTNQTSMYLCASSDNIGDDEKLFFGSGTQLSVL.

This clonotype is labeled medium-sized (0.01 to 0.1%). This chain joins TRBV19 and TRBJ2-3; D remains unclear. Germline V gene lookup returns CDR1 LNHDA and CDR2 SQIVND (reference sequence). The V end was cut by 7 bases, the J end by 2 bases, with 16 bases between. The CDR3 consists of 15 residues. The CDR3 nucleotides read TGTGCCAGTACAGACCCCGAAGAGTACACAGATACGCAGTATTTT. It is translated as CASTDPEEYTDTQYF.

This clonotype has a handful of counts. The gene calls are TRBV7-2 and TRBJ2-7; 9 bases align to TRBD1. V lost 4 bases and J lost 2; bases outside the gene matches: 3. Looked up from germline, CDR1 is SGHTA and CDR2 is FQGNSA. The CDR3 spans 14 residues. The CDR3 sequence is CASSSQGAPYEQYF. The CDR3 DNA follows: TGTGCCAGCAGCTCACAGGGGGCCCCCTACGAGCAGTACTTC.

In its sample, this clonotype was seen many times. V usage is TRBV7-2 and J usage is TRBJ1-2; 10 bases align to TRBD1. Looked up from germline, CDR1 is SGHTA and CDR2 is FQGNSA. CDR3 length equals 14 residues. V was clipped by 3 bases and J by 2 bases; unmatched bases: 0. DNA for the CDR3: TGTGCCAGCAGCTTGGACAGGGGGAACTATGGCTACACCTTC. Its protein product is CASSLDRGNYGYTF.